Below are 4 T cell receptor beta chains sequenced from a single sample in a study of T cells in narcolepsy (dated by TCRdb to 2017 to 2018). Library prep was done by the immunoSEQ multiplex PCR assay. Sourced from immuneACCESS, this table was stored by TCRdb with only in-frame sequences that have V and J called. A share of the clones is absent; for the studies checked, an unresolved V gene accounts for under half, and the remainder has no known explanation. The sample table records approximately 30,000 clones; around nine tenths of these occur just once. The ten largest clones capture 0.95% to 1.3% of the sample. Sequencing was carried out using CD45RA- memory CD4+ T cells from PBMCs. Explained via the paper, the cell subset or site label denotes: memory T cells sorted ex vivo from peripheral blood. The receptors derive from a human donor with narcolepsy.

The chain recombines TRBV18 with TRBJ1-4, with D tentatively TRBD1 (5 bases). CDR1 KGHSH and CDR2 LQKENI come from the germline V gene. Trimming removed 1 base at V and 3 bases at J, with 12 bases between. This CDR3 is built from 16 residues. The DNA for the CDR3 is TGTGCCAGCTCACCACGACCTGGGGGTTCTAATGAAAAACTGTTTTTT. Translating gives CASSPRPGGSNEKLFF.

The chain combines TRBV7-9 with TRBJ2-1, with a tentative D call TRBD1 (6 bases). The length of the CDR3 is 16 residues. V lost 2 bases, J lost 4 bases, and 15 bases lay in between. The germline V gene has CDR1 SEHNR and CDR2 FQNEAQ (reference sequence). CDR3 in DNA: TGTGCCAGCAGCTTATCGCAGGGGTCGCTTTACAATGAGCAGTTCTTC. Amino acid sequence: CASSLSQGSLYNEQFF.

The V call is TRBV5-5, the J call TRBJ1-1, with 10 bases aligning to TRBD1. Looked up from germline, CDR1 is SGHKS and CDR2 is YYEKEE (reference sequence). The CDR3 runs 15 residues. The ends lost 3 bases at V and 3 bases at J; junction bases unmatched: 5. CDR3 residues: CASSWAGTGDTEAFF. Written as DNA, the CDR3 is TGTGCCAGCAGCTGGGCCGGGACAGGGGACACTGAAGCTTTCTTT.

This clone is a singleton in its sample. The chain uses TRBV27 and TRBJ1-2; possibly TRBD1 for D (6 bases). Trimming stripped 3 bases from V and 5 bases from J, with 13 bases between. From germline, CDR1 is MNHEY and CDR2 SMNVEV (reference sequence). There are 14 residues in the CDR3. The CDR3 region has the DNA TGTGCCAGCAGTTTGAAGGGGGGAGGGTATGGCTACACCTTC. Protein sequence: CASSLKGGGYGYTF.